This T cell receptor (beta chain) appears in the sequencing data of a study of blood T cells in healthy people across ages. Overall study: The template switching approach captured approximately one barcoded beta molecule for every two T cells. Study-level findings and limits: While age rose, TCR beta diversity per million T cells dropped in a roughly linear way.

This clonotype was seen a single time. Antigen specificity is unknown. The second PCR ran about 6 to 12 cycles with a sample-barcoded 5' primer and J-beta primers. Researchers report that a template-switch adaptor with 12 random nucleotides tagged each cDNA molecule. In TCRdb, the 5' RACE reads were re-called with MiXCR into one record per CDR3 protein. In the table there are about 580,000 distinct CDR3 sequences, 47% of which are singletons. With each sample, at least 5 micrograms of total RNA were extracted. Per germline, CDR1 KGHDR and CDR2 SFDVKD. This CDR3 spans 16 amino acids. This clonotype was obtained from an elderly man in good health. The rearrangement joins TRBV24-1 to TRBJ2-4; D perhaps matches TRBD1 (6 bases). The J call may be in error: the DNA end matches TRBJ2-5 better. What was sequenced was blood. CDR3 residues: CATSDWTVTRGETQYF. The CDR3 region has the DNA TGTGCCACCAGTGATTGGACAGTAACGCGAGGGGAGACCCAGTACTTC.